This is a list of T cell receptor beta chains from one sample in a study of response to subunit inactivated influenza vaccine. In TCRdb, the RT-PCR reads were re-called with MiXCR into one record per CDR3 protein. The repertoire holds just over 300,000 distinct CDR3 sequences, with just over 20% as singletons. This specimen was PBMCs from blood, taken about 20 months after vaccination. These receptors originate from a man between 50 and 75 years old who received an inactivated influenza vaccine. Each CDR3 is given with its conserved first and last residue. A D gene is named only where the DNA matches it firmly. Size tells how often a clone was seen (once, few, many) or the class of an expanded clone, and some rows leave it out.

d_gene,j_gene,abundance,v_gene,CDR3nt,CDR3aa
TRBD1,TRBJ2-7,few,TRBV5-5,TGTGCCAGCAGCTTGAGGGTACAGGGGGCTGGGTACTACGAGCAGTACTTC,CASSLRVQGAGYYEQYF
TRBD1,TRBJ2-7,-,TRBV12-3/TRBV12-4,TGTGCCAGCAGTCTTGGACAGGTGTGGTACGAGCAGTACTTC,CASSLGQVWYEQYF
-,TRBJ2-4,few,TRBV6-2/TRBV6-3,TGTGCCAGCAGTGGACGACTAGATAAAAACATTCAGTACTTC,CASSGRLDKNIQYF
-,TRBJ1-2,few,TRBV20-1,TGCAGTGCTAGAGATAGAGGCGGGGCGAGGGGCTACACCTTC,CSARDRGGARGYTF
-,TRBJ2-7,few,TRBV12-3/TRBV12-4,TGTGCCAGCAGTTTCTACAGGAGCTCCTACGAGCAGTACTTC,CASSFYRSSYEQYF
-,TRBJ1-3,few,TRBV4-3,TGCGCCAGCAGCCACGGTCCTGCCCCCCAGAGAAACACCATATATTTT,CASSHGPAPQRNTIYF
-,TRBJ1-2,-,TRBV25-1,TGTGCCAGCAGTAGGGCGGGAGACTATGGCTACACCTTC,CASSRAGDYGYTF
-,TRBJ1-1,many,TRBV18,TGTGCCAGCTCACTTGGACCCCTGAACACTGAAGCTTTCTTT,CASSLGPLNTEAFF
-,TRBJ1-2,many,TRBV30,TGTGCCTGGAGTCCCCGACCAAACTATGGCTACACCTTC,CAWSPRPNYGYTF
TRBD1,TRBJ2-2,-,TRBV5-1,TGCGCCAGCAGCTTGACCGGGACAGGGGATGTCGGGGAGCTGTTTTTT,CASSLTGTGDVGELFF
TRBD1,TRBJ1-6,many,TRBV12-3/TRBV12-4,TGTGCCAGCAGCCGGGGACAGGGGAATTCACCCCTCCACTTT,CASSRGQGNSPLHF
TRBD1,TRBJ1-1,many,TRBV27,TGTGCCAGCAGACGGCGGAGGGGGCTAGGGACTGAAGCTTTCTTT,CASRRRRGLGTEAFF
-,TRBJ2-1,-,TRBV6-5,TGTGCCAGCAGTTACCTGTCGGTAAACAATGAGCAGTTCTTC,CASSYLSVNNEQFF
TRBD2,TRBJ2-1,few,TRBV7-8,TGTGCCAGCAGCTTAAGATGGACAGGGACTAGCGGGGCCTACAATGAGCAGTTCTTC,CASSLRWTGTSGAYNEQFF
-,TRBJ1-2,few,TRBV5-5,TGTGCCAGCAGCTTGGGAGTAGGGTCTTACTATGGCTACACCTTC,CASSLGVGSYYGYTF
TRBD1,TRBJ1-5,many,TRBV5-4,TGTGCCAGCAGCTTGAGTGTATCCCGCGAAACAGGGGACGGTCAGCCCCAGCATTTT,CASSLSVSRETGDGQPQHF
-,TRBJ2-1,-,TRBV4-2,TGTGCCAGCAGCCCGGAGGGGACCTACAATGAGCAGTTCTTC,CASSPEGTYNEQFF
-,TRBJ2-3,-,TRBV4-3,TGCGCCAGCAGCCAACATCTGGGGCTAAAAGGAATGCCCTCAGATACGCAGTATTTT,CASSQHLGLKGMPSDTQYF
-,TRBJ1-6,-,TRBV5-6,TGTGCCAGCAGCTTAGGAGGCACTAATTCACCCCTCCACTTT,CASSLGGTNSPLHF
-,TRBJ2-2,-,TRBV5-5,TGTGCCAGCAGCTTGGCCAGAAGCTCAGCCGGGGAGCTGTTTTTT,CASSLARSSAGELFF
-,TRBJ1-5,-,TRBV20-1,TGCAGTGCGCGCGATTTGTATAGCAATCAGGCCCAGCATTTT,CSARDLYSNQAQHF
-,TRBJ2-7,-,TRBV27,TGTGCCAGCAGTTTTGGGGGGAGCCGCTCCTACGAGCAGTACTTC,CASSFGGSRSYEQYF
-,TRBJ2-5,few,TRBV2,TGTGCCAGCAACGGCGGCGGCTTCCAAGAGACCCAGTACTTC,CASNGGGFQETQYF
-,TRBJ1-6,-,TRBV9,TGTGCCAGCAGCGTAGGATCCCTTGGAGTCGTAAATTCACCCCTCCACTTT,CASSVGSLGVVNSPLHF
-,TRBJ2-1,few,TRBV20-1,TGCAGTGCTAGAGAAGCGGAAGGATTACTTTACAATGAGCAGTTCTTC,CSAREAEGLLYNEQFF
-,TRBJ2-3,-,TRBV2,TGTGCCAGCAAGGTTCCTAGCACAGATACGCAGTATTTT,CASKVPSTDTQYF
-,TRBJ2-2,-,TRBV20-1,TGCAGTGCTAGAGACCAGAACGCCGGGGAGCTGTTTTTT,CSARDQNAGELFF
TRBD2,TRBJ2-3,-,TRBV7-2,TGTGCCAGCAGCTTAGCCGCGGGGGGTACGCAGTATTTT,CASSLAAGGTQYF
TRBD1,TRBJ1-6,few,TRBV6-2/TRBV6-3,TGTGCCAGCAGTCTCCCGACAGGGATCAATTCACCCCTCCACTTT,CASSLPTGINSPLHF
-,TRBJ1-1,many,TRBV2,TGTGCCAGCAGCCCCCGGGACACTGAAGCTTTCTTT,CASSPRDTEAFF
-,TRBJ2-1,-,TRBV4-3,TGCGCCAGCAGCCAAGATTTTGGCCCAAGTGAGCAGTTCTTC,CASSQDFGPSEQFF
TRBD1,TRBJ2-1,-,TRBV29-1,TGCAGCGGTGAAGGAGCGGACAGGGACTACAATGAGCAGTTCTTC,CSGEGADRDYNEQFF
-,TRBJ2-7,few,TRBV4-3,TGCGCCAGCAGCCAAGAAAAGTCTAAGGCAGGAAAATTCTACGAGCAGTACTTC,CASSQEKSKAGKFYEQYF
-,TRBJ1-5,-,TRBV7-2,TGTGCCAGCAGTACAGGCCTGGGGAGCAATCAGCCCCAGCATTTT,CASSTGLGSNQPQHF
TRBD1,TRBJ1-2,-,TRBV11-2,TGTGCCAGCAGCCGCACCGGACAGGGAGCCTATGGCTACACCTTC,CASSRTGQGAYGYTF
-,TRBJ2-7,once,TRBV21-1,TGTGCCAGCAGCAAAGTCCCGGTATCCCGACCTTCCAGACAGCAGTACTTC,CASSKVPVSRPSRQQYF
-,TRBJ2-1,-,TRBV19,TGTGCCAGTAGTACGGCAGGATTTTCCTACAATGAGCAGTTCTTC,CASSTAGFSYNEQFF
-,TRBJ1-2,-,TRBV10-3,TGTGCCATCAGTACTGGGGGCGACTATGGCTACACCTTC,CAISTGGDYGYTF
TRBD1,TRBJ1-2,-,TRBV10-3,TGTGCCATCAGTGGGGACAGACAAGGCTACACCTTC,CAISGDRQGYTF
TRBD1,TRBJ2-5,-,TRBV14,TGTGCCAGCAGATTACAGGGGACAGAGACCCAGTACTTC,CASRLQGTETQYF
-,TRBJ1-2,-,TRBV7-2,TGTGCCAGCAGGCTAGGCGGGGCAGCAATTTATGGCTACACCTTC,CASRLGGAAIYGYTF
-,TRBJ1-2,few,TRBV30,TGTGCCTGGACCCCGGATCATTCGTATGGCTACACCTTC,CAWTPDHSYGYTF
-,TRBJ1-4,-,TRBV4-2,TGTGCCAGCAGCCAAGATTTGCGCAGGACTAATGAAAAACTGTTTTTT,CASSQDLRRTNEKLFF
TRBD1,TRBJ2-3,-,TRBV5-1,TGCGCCAGCAGCGCCAGGGGACAGACCACAGATACGCAGTATTTT,CASSARGQTTDTQYF
-,TRBJ1-6,many,TRBV12-3/TRBV12-4,TGTGCCAGCAGTTTCACGGGGGGCTCCTATAATTCACCCCTCCACTTT,CASSFTGGSYNSPLHF
-,TRBJ1-4,few,TRBV5-1,TGCGCCAGCAGGGTCCGCGGTAATGAAAAACTGTTTTTT,CASRVRGNEKLFF
-,TRBJ2-5,once,TRBV6-5,TGTGCCAGCAGTTACTCTCAAACAGGGACCTCAGGGACCCAGTACTTC,CASSYSQTGTSGTQYF
-,TRBJ2-1,many,TRBV28,TGTGCCAGCAGTGTATCTATCGTTGGTGAGCAGTTCTTC,CASSVSIVGEQFF
TRBD2,TRBJ2-5,few,TRBV29-1,TGCAGCGTACTCGGGACTAGCGGGAGATTGGAGACCCAGTACTTC,CSVLGTSGRLETQYF
-,TRBJ1-5,many,TRBV5-5,TGTGCCAGCAGCTCCATGGCGGGGGATAGCAATCAGCCCCAGCATTTT,CASSSMAGDSNQPQHF
TRBD1,TRBJ1-2,-,TRBV19,TGTGCCAGTACTACAGGGGTCGTACGGAGTGGCTACACCTTC,CASTTGVVRSGYTF
-,TRBJ1-2,-,TRBV3-1,TGTGCCAGCAGCCAAGCCCGAGGGGCGGGGTCAACTAACTATGGCTACACCTTC,CASSQARGAGSTNYGYTF